The present entry profiles one T cell receptor beta chain with its context. These data are taken from a study of cytomegalovirus exposure and HLA in healthy donors. 13 Jbeta primers and 60 Vbeta primers were used for the PCR. The protocol was immunoSEQ multiplex PCR, while the TCRdb copy is restricted to in-frame clones and leaves out a portion. The sample has 70,000 to 90,000 clones. The sequenced sample consisted of PBMCs. The sequence was collected from a man aged 18-30 years in good health and CMV-seropositive.

Written as DNA, the CDR3 is TGTGCCAGCAGCCGGGACAGGGAAGAATCGGGCGGCTACACCTTC. As protein: CASSRDREESGGYTF. The chain links TRBV5-4 to TRBJ1-2, with 9 bases fitting TRBD1. Germline CDR1 and CDR2: SGHNT and YYREEE (reference sequence). With 4 bases clipped from V and 8 bases from J, the junction kept 12 bases outside the gene matches. The CDR3 covers 15 residues. Together with reference TRBV5-4 and TRBJ1-2, the CDR3 gives the full variable domain: ETGVTQSPTHLIKTRGQQVTLRCSSQSGHNTVSWYQQALGQGPQFIFQYYREEENGRGNFPPRFSGLQFPNYSSELNVNALELDDSALYLCASSRDREESGGYTFGSGTRLTVV.